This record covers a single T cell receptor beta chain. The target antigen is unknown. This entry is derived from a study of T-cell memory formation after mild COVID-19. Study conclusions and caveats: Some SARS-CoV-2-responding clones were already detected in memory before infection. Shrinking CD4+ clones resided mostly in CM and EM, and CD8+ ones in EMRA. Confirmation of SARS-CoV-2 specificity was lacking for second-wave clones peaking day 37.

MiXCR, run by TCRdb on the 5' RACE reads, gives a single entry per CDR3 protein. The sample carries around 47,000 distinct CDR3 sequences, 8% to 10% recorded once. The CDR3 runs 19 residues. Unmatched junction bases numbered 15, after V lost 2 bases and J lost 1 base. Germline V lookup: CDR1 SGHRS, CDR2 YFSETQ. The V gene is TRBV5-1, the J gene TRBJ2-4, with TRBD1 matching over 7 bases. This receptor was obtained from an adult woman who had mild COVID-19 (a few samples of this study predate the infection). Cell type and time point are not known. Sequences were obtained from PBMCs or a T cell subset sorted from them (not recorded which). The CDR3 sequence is CASSFERQGGIRAKNIQYF. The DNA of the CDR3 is TGCGCCAGCAGCTTCGAGAGACAGGGCGGTATAAGGGCCAAAAACATTCAGTACTTC.